This TCR beta chain was sequenced during a study of blood T cell repertoires in COVID-19. Study in general: The study drew acute and convalescent COVID-19 samples from the United States, Italy and Spain.

CDR3 length: 14 residues. V was clipped by 5 bases and J by 3 bases; unmatched bases: 4. Per the germline V gene, CDR1 is MNHEY and CDR2 is SMNVEV (reference sequence). Original handling: Estimated nucleated cell counts came from reference gene primer amplification. Sequencing used immunoSEQ multiplex PCR; TCRdb keeps in-frame clones, though not all of them. Clone size and V and J calls were adopted from that table, with D and trimming inferred from the DNA. The repertoire consists of over 80,000 clones, with more than 70% occurring once and the leading ten covering 15% to 20%. This receptor was taken from a human donor in a cohort sampled during active COVID-19. The chain employs TRBV27 and TRBJ2-5, with TRBD1 matching over 9 bases. The sequencing input was peripheral blood. CDR3 nucleotides: TGTGCCAGCAGTATAGGGACAGGGAAAGAGACCCAGTACTTC. This codes for CASSIGTGKETQYF.